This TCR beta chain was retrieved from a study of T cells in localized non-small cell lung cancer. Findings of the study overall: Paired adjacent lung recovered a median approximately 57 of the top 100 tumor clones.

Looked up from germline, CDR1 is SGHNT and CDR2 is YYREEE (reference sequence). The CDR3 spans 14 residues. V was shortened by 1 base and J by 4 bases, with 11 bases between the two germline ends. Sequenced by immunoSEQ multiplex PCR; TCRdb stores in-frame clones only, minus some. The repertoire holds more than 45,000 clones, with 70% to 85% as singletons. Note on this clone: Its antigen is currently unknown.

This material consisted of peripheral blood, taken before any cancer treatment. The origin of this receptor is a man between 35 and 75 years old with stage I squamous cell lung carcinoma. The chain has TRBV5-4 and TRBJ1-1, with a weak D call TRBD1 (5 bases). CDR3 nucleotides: TGTGCCAGCAGCTTGTCGGGACGAGTCACTGAAGCTTTCTTT. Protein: CASSLSGRVTEAFF.